This T cell receptor (beta chain) was retrieved from a study of T-cell memory formation after mild COVID-19. A single record per CDR3 protein comes from TCRdb applying MiXCR to the 5' RACE reads. The sample has roughly 410,000 distinct CDR3 sequences; roughly 26% are singletons. The receptor's source is an adult woman who had mild COVID-19 (a few samples of this study predate the infection). Cell type and time point are not known. Sample: PBMCs or a T cell subset sorted from them (not recorded which).

CDR3: CAWSKLGGQEAFF. The CDR3 coding sequence is TGTGCCTGGAGTAAGCTGGGAGGACAAGAAGCTTTCTTT. This chain joins TRBV30 and TRBJ1-1, with a weak D call TRBD1 (5 bases). Germline assignment: CDR1 GTSNPN and CDR2 SVGIG (reference sequence). The length of the CDR3 is 13 residues. V gave up 2 bases and J gave up 8 bases, with 15 bases separating them.